These T cell receptor beta chains were read from a single sample in a study of cytomegalovirus exposure and HLA in healthy donors. TCRdb's table, derived via immunoSEQ multiplex PCR, lists solely in-frame clones and lacks some. The sample includes roughly 140,000 clones. Sequencing was done on a sample of PBMCs. The receptors shown here come from a male donor in good health and CMV-seronegative. CDR3s include the opening cysteine and the closing phenylalanine or tryptophan. Each record gives: J gene, D gene, CDR3 length, V gene, CDR3 protein, CDR3 DNA. The D gene is left open where the match is weak.

>TRBJ2-3|TRBD2|14|TRBV5-1
CASSLEGGADTQYF
TGCGCCAGCAGCTTGGAGGGAGGGGCAGATACGCAGTATTTT
>TRBJ1-1|NA|13|TRBV7-9
CASSPRDNTEAFF
TGTGCCAGCAGCCCCCGAGATAACACTGAAGCTTTCTTT
>TRBJ2-1|TRBD2|18|TRBV7-2
CASSLAQMGLGPVNEQFF
TGTGCCAGCAGCTTAGCGCAAATGGGACTAGGCCCTGTGAATGAGCAGTTCTTC
>TRBJ2-7|NA|15|TRBV19
CASSTGRWSSYEQYF
TGTGCCAGTAGTACGGGTCGGTGGAGCTCCTACGAGCAGTACTTC
>TRBJ2-5|NA|13|TRBV7-9
CASTMGVGETQYF
TGTGCCAGTACTATGGGAGTTGGAGAGACCCAGTACTTC
>TRBJ2-7|TRBD1|14|TRBV28
CASSKDRGNYEQYF
TGTGCCAGCAGCAAAGACAGGGGGAACTACGAGCAGTACTTC
>TRBJ2-7|NA|16|TRBV13
CASSLVTGGTVYEQYF
TGTGCCAGCAGCTTAGTCACGGGGGGCACCGTTTACGAGCAGTACTTC
>TRBJ1-1|TRBD1|14|TRBV5-1
CASSLRGHSAEAFF
TGCGCCAGCAGCTTGAGGGGGCATTCCGCTGAAGCTTTCTTT
>TRBJ1-4|NA|14|TRBV6-6
CASSYSELSEKLFF
TGTGCCAGCAGTTACTCGGAACTAAGTGAAAAACTGTTTTTT
>TRBJ1-2|NA|14|TRBV18
CASSPLPWRDGYTF
TGTGCCAGCTCACCACTACCTTGGAGGGATGGCTACACCTTC
>TRBJ2-7|TRBD1|14|TRBV11-2
CASTLTGDSYEQYF
TGTGCCAGCACCCTGACAGGGGACTCCTACGAGCAGTACTTC
>TRBJ2-7|NA|15|TRBV10-1
CASSESSRQAYEQYF
TGCGCCAGCAGTGAGTCGTCGAGACAGGCCTACGAGCAGTACTTC
>TRBJ1-6|NA|16|TRBV5-4
CASSFDGTSRNSPLHF
TGTGCCAGCAGCTTCGATGGCACCTCCAGAAATTCACCCCTCCACTTT
>TRBJ2-5|TRBD2|19|TRBV4-2
CASSQERLAGGRYQETQYF
TGTGCCAGCAGCCAAGAAAGGCTAGCGGGAGGCCGGTACCAAGAGACCCAGTACTTC
>TRBJ1-5|NA|15|TRBV27
CASSLTGRGNQPQHF
TGTGCCAGCAGTTTAACAGGCAGGGGAAATCAGCCCCAGCATTTT
>TRBJ2-7|NA|13|TRBV5-6
CASSLPASYEQYF
TGTGCCAGCAGCCTCCCCGCGAGCTACGAGCAGTACTTC
>TRBJ2-7|TRBD1|16|TRBV6-1
CASSAIRDRDSYEQYF
TGTGCCAGCAGTGCGATCCGGGACAGGGACTCCTACGAGCAGTACTTC
>TRBJ2-7|NA|15|TRBV5-1
CASSFTTGDSYEQYF
TGCGCCAGCAGCTTTACAACAGGTGACTCCTACGAGCAGTACTTC
>TRBJ2-1|TRBD2|15|TRBV13
CASSLGGGAYNEQFF
TGTGCCAGCAGCTTAGGCGGGGGGGCCTACAATGAGCAGTTCTTC
>TRBJ1-5|NA|15|TRBV30
CAWKRGHNSNQPQHF
TGTGCCTGGAAGAGGGGACACAATAGCAATCAGCCCCAGCATTTT
>TRBJ2-1|NA|17|TRBV4-3
CASSQEAGSIFNDEQFF
TGCGCCAGCAGCCAAGAAGCAGGGTCAATCTTCAATGATGAGCAGTTCTTC
>TRBJ1-2|NA|13|TRBV30
CAWIQLADYGYTF
TGTGCCTGGATCCAGTTGGCGGACTATGGCTACACCTTC
>TRBJ1-1|NA|13|TRBV29-1
CSVHRATNTEAFF
TGCAGCGTCCACAGGGCCACTAACACTGAAGCTTTCTTT
>TRBJ2-5|TRBD1|12|TRBV30
CALDRGPETQYF
TGTGCCTTGGACAGGGGGCCAGAGACCCAGTACTTC
>TRBJ1-1|NA|13|TRBV27
CASSLGRRTEAFF
TGTGCCAGCAGTTTAGGGAGGCGTACTGAAGCTTTCTTT
>TRBJ2-5|NA|11|TRBV30
CAWSGIMEQYF
TGTGCCTGGAGTGGAATTATGGAGCAGTACTTC
>TRBJ2-2|TRBD1|14|TRBV6-5
CASRRQGAAGELFF
TGTGCCAGCAGACGACAGGGGGCGGCCGGGGAGCTGTTTTTT
>TRBJ2-2|TRBD1|16|TRBV6-5
CASSYSGGASTGELFF
TGTGCCAGCAGTTACTCAGGGGGCGCGAGCACCGGGGAGCTGTTTTTT
>TRBJ2-3|TRBD2|17|TRBV7-9
CASSPRTSGVTPDTQYF
TGTGCCAGCAGCCCCCGGACTAGCGGGGTCACTCCAGATACGCAGTATTTT
>TRBJ2-7|NA|14|TRBV6-5
CASSGEHTSYEQYF
TGTGCCAGCAGCGGAGAACACACCTCCTACGAGCAGTACTTC
>TRBJ2-7|NA|13|TRBV19
CASSTAGSYEQYF
TGTGCCAGTAGTACCGCCGGCTCCTACGAGCAGTACTTC
>TRBJ1-1|NA|13|TRBV6-5
CASSTGPVGGAFF
TGTGCCAGCAGTACCGGTCCCGTCGGAGGAGCTTTCTTT
>TRBJ2-2|NA|16|TRBV27
CASSFGLAGRTGELFF
TGTGCCAGCAGTTTCGGGCTGGCAGGGAGGACCGGGGAGCTGTTTTTT
>TRBJ1-5|TRBD1|14|TRBV6-5
CASSLGQANQPQHF
TGTGCCAGCAGCCTCGGACAGGCCAATCAGCCCCAGCATTTT
>TRBJ2-1|TRBD2|14|TRBV29-1
CSVETSGRSYEQFF
TGCAGCGTTGAAACTAGCGGGAGAAGTTATGAGCAGTTCTTC
>TRBJ2-2|NA|14|TRBV9
CASSVGVNTGELFF
TGTGCCAGCAGCGTAGGCGTGAACACCGGGGAGCTGTTTTTT
>TRBJ2-7|NA|12|TRBV6-6
CASSYSEYEQYF
TGTGCCAGCAGTTACAGCGAATACGAGCAGTACTTC
>TRBJ1-6|TRBD1|15|TRBV5-5
CASRIGQGINSPLHF
TGTGCCAGCAGGATCGGACAGGGGATTAATTCACCCCTCCACTTT
>TRBJ2-5|TRBD2|15|TRBV5-6
CASSLVGREDETQYF
TGTGCCAGCAGCTTGGTTGGACGGGAGGACGAGACCCAGTACTTC
>TRBJ2-2|NA|15|TRBV9
CASSARQLNTGELFF
TGTGCCAGCAGCGCTCGACAGCTGAACACCGGGGAGCTGTTTTTT
>TRBJ1-6|TRBD1|17|TRBV28
CASSLPYPRQGGSPLHF
TGTGCCAGCAGTTTGCCTTATCCCAGACAGGGGGGATCACCCCTCCACTTT
>TRBJ2-7|TRBD2|14|TRBV13
CASSSGLAGVEQYF
TGTGCCAGCAGTTCGGGACTAGCGGGAGTTGAGCAGTACTTC
>TRBJ2-1|NA|15|TRBV6-5
CASSIRRGSYNEQFF
TGTGCCAGCAGCATACGTAGGGGGTCTTACAATGAGCAGTTCTTC
>TRBJ1-1|NA|13|TRBV18
CASSTTANTEAFF
TGTGCCAGCTCAACGACAGCGAACACTGAAGCTTTCTTT
>TRBJ2-7|TRBD1|15|TRBV29-1
CSVGEAGGISYEQYF
TGCAGCGTTGGAGAGGCAGGGGGCATCTCCTACGAGCAGTACTTC
>TRBJ2-5|TRBD2|15|TRBV5-6
CASSLPGLAGETQYF
TGTGCCAGCAGCTTGCCCGGACTAGCGGGAGAGACCCAGTACTTC
>TRBJ1-3|NA|12|TRBV29-1
CSVLEVGNTIYF
TGCAGCGTCCTCGAGGTTGGAAACACCATATATTTT
>TRBJ1-2|TRBD1|16|TRBV27
CASSQFYRGGNYGYTF
TGTGCCAGCAGCCAATTTTACAGGGGGGGAAACTATGGCTACACCTTC
>TRBJ2-3|TRBD1|17|TRBV9
CASSGLTGSNPTDTQYF
TGTGCCAGCAGCGGATTGACAGGGTCCAATCCCACAGATACGCAGTATTTT
>TRBJ1-1|TRBD1|13|TRBV28
CATKTGKNTEAFF
TGTGCCACCAAGACAGGGAAAAACACTGAAGCTTTCTTT
>TRBJ2-3|TRBD1|14|TRBV5-1
CASSLGDRTDTQYF
TGCGCCAGCAGCTTGGGGGACAGGACAGATACGCAGTATTTT
>TRBJ2-7|TRBD2|16|TRBV28
CASSPVSGGVAYEQYF
TGTGCCAGCAGTCCAGTTAGCGGGGGGGTTGCCTACGAGCAGTACTTC
>TRBJ1-2|NA|12|TRBV6-5
CASTKPNYGYTF
TGTGCCAGCACTAAGCCTAACTATGGCTACACCTTC
>TRBJ1-1|NA|14|TRBV6-1
CASTLTGRPTEAFF
TGTGCCAGCACCCTAACGGGGAGGCCCACTGAAGCTTTCTTT
>TRBJ2-1|TRBD2|16|TRBV4-3
CASSQDLASGGNEQFF
TGCGCCAGCAGCCAAGATTTGGCTAGCGGGGGAAATGAGCAGTTCTTC